Below, 25 T cell receptor beta chains from the same sample are listed, as sequenced in a study of blood T cell repertoires in COVID-19. Method: immunoSEQ multiplex PCR; TCRdb's copy keeps in-frame clones and lacks some. The sample shows approximately 61,000 clones, 79% of them seen only once. Material: peripheral blood. Source of these receptors: a woman between 65 and 79 years old with acute or convalescent COVID-19.

The V gene is TRBV19, the J gene TRBJ2-1; TRBD2 matches at 11 bases. Unmatched junction bases numbered 10, after V lost 2 bases and J lost 10 bases. The CDR3 runs to 16 residues. Per the germline V gene, CDR1 is LNHDA and CDR2 is SQIVND (reference sequence). DNA for the CDR3: TGTGCCAGTAGTATACGGGGTAGCGGGGGGGCAGGAGAGCAGTTCTTC. Protein sequence: CASSIRGSGGAGEQFF. Full variable domain (rest looked up from reference TRBV19 and TRBJ2-1): DGGITQSPKYLFRKEGQNVTLSCEQNLNHDAMYWYRQDPGQGLRLIYYSQIVNDFQKGDIAEGYSVSREKKESFPLTVTSAQKNPTAFYLCASSIRGSGGAGEQFFGPGTRLTVL.

This clone was picked up a small number of times. The chain couples TRBV2 to TRBJ1-5; D gene uncertain. The CDR3 consists of 14 residues. Germline values: CDR1 SNHLY, CDR2 FYNNEI. V shed 6 bases and J shed 0 bases, with 9 bases lying between them. CDR3 sequence (DNA): TGTGCCAGCAGCGAGGTGTATAGCAATCAGCCCCAGCATTTT. This codes for CASSEVYSNQPQHF.

This chain joins TRBV7-2 and TRBJ1-3; 8 positions match TRBD1. This CDR3 contains 15 residues. The junction had 1 base not matched to a gene; V was cut back by 2 bases and J by 1 base. Germline V gives CDR1 SGHTA, CDR2 FQGNSA. The CDR3 coding sequence is TGTGCCAGCAGCTTACAGGGGGCGTCTGGAAACACCATATATTTT. This gives the protein CASSLQGASGNTIYF.

V usage is TRBV7-2 and J usage is TRBJ1-2; D uncertain. V was shortened by 5 bases and J by 4 bases, with 17 bases between the two germline ends. Germline CDR1 SGHTA, CDR2 FQGNSA. This CDR3 is built from 15 residues. CDR3 nucleotides: TGTGCCAGCAGCACAATCCGGGAAACCCTCTATGGCTACACCTTC. Protein product: CASSTIRETLYGYTF.

The rearrangement links TRBV5-1 to TRBJ1-1, with no clear D. Trimming took 3 bases from V and 0 from J, leaving 9 bases between them. The germline V gene has CDR1 SGHRS and CDR2 YFSETQ. The CDR3 runs 14 residues. DNA of the CDR3: TGCGCCAGCAGCTCCGATAGCATGAACACTGAAGCTTTCTTT. Protein sequence: CASSSDSMNTEAFF.

CDR3 amino acids: CASSVQGAPNEKLFF. The CDR3 coding sequence is TGTGCCAGCAGCGTTCAGGGGGCGCCCAATGAAAAACTGTTTTTT. The J gene is TRBJ1-4, the V gene TRBV7-6; 8 positions agree with TRBD1. V gave up 5 bases and J gave up 5 bases; unmatched junction bases: 7. Per the germline V gene, CDR1 is SGHVS and CDR2 is FNYEAQ. This CDR3 is built from 15 residues.

The rearrangement links TRBV3-1 (or the pseudogene TRBV3-2) to TRBJ2-7; no clear D. Trimming left V 0 bases short and J 0 bases short, with 6 bases between. CDR1 and CDR2 (germline): LGHDT, YNNKEL (reference sequence). This CDR3 region has 14 residues. CDR3 nucleotide sequence: TGTGCCAGCAGCCAAGATGACACCTCCTACGAGCAGTACTTC. It specifies CASSQDDTSYEQYF.

This clone appeared a single time. The chain joins TRBV2 to TRBJ2-3; 12 nucleotides line up with TRBD2. V lost 3 bases, J lost 0 bases, and 13 bases stayed unmatched. Germline V gene sequence: CDR1 SNHLY, CDR2 FYNNEI. The CDR3 contains 20 residues. The CDR3 region is CASSDLLRTSGVISTDTQYF. In nucleotides, the CDR3 is TGTGCCAGCAGTGACTTACTAAGGACTAGCGGGGTTATTAGCACAGATACGCAGTATTTT. The variable domain in full, with the rest retrieved from reference TRBV2 and TRBJ2-3, is EPEVTQTPSHQVTQMGQEVILRCVPISNHLYFYWYRQILGQKVEFLVSFYNNEISEKSEIFDDQFSVERPDGSNFTLKIRSTKLEDSAMYFCASSDLLRTSGVISTDTQYFGPGTRLTVL.

The chain combines TRBV4-2 with TRBJ2-3; D is undetermined. V was clipped by 3 bases and J by 0 bases, with 7 bases between them. This CDR3 region has 14 residues. In germline, CDR1 is LGHNA, CDR2 YNFKEQ. The CDR3 DNA reads as TGTGCCAGCAGCCAGCGGCTTAGCACAGATACGCAGTATTTT. Translating it yields CASSQRLSTDTQYF.

V usage is TRBV6-2 or TRBV6-3 and J usage is TRBJ2-1; 10 nucleotides match TRBD2. There are 16 residues in the CDR3. The germline gives CDR1 MNHEY, CDR2 SVGEGT. J was trimmed by 5 bases and V by 0 bases; bases with no gene match: 4. CDR3 amino acids: CASSYSGTSDDNEQFF. CDR3 bases: TGTGCCAGCAGTTACTCAGGGACTAGCGACGACAATGAGCAGTTCTTC.

This clone was found a few times. This chain connects TRBV20-1 to TRBJ2-5; D is unresolved. Trimming took 3 bases from V and 1 from J, leaving 6 bases between them. This CDR3 has 12 residues. Germline V gene sequence: CDR1 DFQATT, CDR2 SNEGSKA (reference sequence). In DNA form, the CDR3 reads TGCAGTGCTAGTCCCGGCCAAGAGACCCAGTACTTC. Translated: CSASPGQETQYF.

The chain recombines TRBV7-3 with TRBJ2-2; D might be TRBD1 (6 bases). The germline V and J ends were trimmed by 5 bases and 6 bases, with 13 bases remaining between them. The CDR3 is made up of 14 amino acids. Germline V lookup: CDR1 SGHTA, CDR2 FQGTGA. The CDR3 is CASSEQGAAGELFF. Here the CDR3 DNA reads TGTGCCAGCAGCGAACAGGGAGCAGCCGGGGAGCTGTTTTTT.

The rearrangement links TRBV24-1 to TRBJ2-2, with TRBD2 matching 13 bases. V lost 5 bases and J lost 0; bases outside the gene matches: 5. The CDR3 runs to 18 residues. In germline, CDR1 is KGHDR, CDR2 SFDVKD. The CDR3 spells CATSGTSGGYSNTGELFF. The CDR3 DNA is TGTGCCACCAGTGGGACTAGCGGGGGCTACTCGAACACCGGGGAGCTGTTTTTT.

This clone was recorded once. The chain recombines TRBV14 with TRBJ2-1, with 10 positions matching TRBD2. CDR3 length: 15 residues. V was pared by 3 bases and J by 11 bases, with 10 bases of the junction left unmatched. Germline CDR1 is SGHDN and CDR2 is FVKESK. CDR3 sequence reads: CASSHLAGELWKQFF. In nucleotides, the CDR3 is TGTGCCAGCAGCCACCTAGCGGGGGAGCTCTGGAAGCAGTTCTTC.

This clone was observed a single time. This rearrangement joins TRBV4-1 to TRBJ2-3, with TRBD1 matching 7 bases. The CDR3 is made up of 15 amino acids. Germline V gene data show CDR1 as MGHRA and CDR2 as YSYEKL. Trimming cost V 0 bases and J 2 bases; bases outside gene matches: 2. In DNA form, the CDR3 reads TGCGCCAGCAGCCAAGAACAGGGGTTCACAGATACGCAGTATTTT. It translates to CASSQEQGFTDTQYF.

The J gene is TRBJ1-2, the V gene TRBV12-3 or TRBV12-4; a possible D gene is TRBD1 (5 bases). V was clipped by 6 bases and J by 6 bases, with 14 bases between them. The CDR3 is 13 residues long. The CDR3 coding sequence is TGTGCCAGCAGATATCAGGGATCACATGGCTACACCTTC. Amino acid sequence: CASRYQGSHGYTF.

CDR3 bases: TGTGCCAGCAGCGTAGCCCCCCAGCCAGGGGCGGGCTACACCTTC. Its protein product is CASSVAPQPGAGYTF. This chain links TRBV9 with TRBJ1-2, with a weak D call TRBD1 (6 bases). Germline V gives CDR1 SGDLS, CDR2 YYNGEE. The CDR3 is 15 amino acids. V was trimmed by 0 bases and J by 8 bases, leaving 17 bases between them.

This chain connects TRBV5-1 to TRBJ1-3, with a possible D match to TRBD1 (6 bases). CDR1 SGHRS and CDR2 YFSETQ come from the germline V gene. The germline V and J ends were trimmed by 4 bases and 8 bases, with 16 bases remaining between them. The length of the CDR3 is 14 residues. The chain's CDR3 is CASSGTIYTDTIYF. CDR3 DNA sequence: TGCGCCAGCAGCGGGACAATTTACACGGACACCATATATTTT.

The chain carries TRBV5-4 and TRBJ2-2, with D perhaps matching TRBD2 (5 bases). CDR3 length: 16 amino acids. Germline V lookup: CDR1 SGHNT, CDR2 YYREEE (reference sequence). V gave up 5 bases and J gave up 1 base, with 15 bases separating them. CDR3 in amino acids: CASRNKATKNTGELFF. Written as DNA, the CDR3 is TGTGCCAGCAGAAACAAAGCGACTAAGAACACCGGGGAGCTGTTTTTT.

The chain recombines TRBV3-1 (or the pseudogene TRBV3-2) with TRBJ2-3, with 12 positions matching TRBD2. Germline CDR1 reads LGHDT; CDR2 reads YNNKEL (reference sequence). The ends lost 2 bases at V and 3 bases at J; junction bases unmatched: 6. The length of the CDR3 is 17 residues. The CDR3 DNA reads TGTGCCAGCAGCCAAAAAAATGGGACTAGCGGGACAGATACGCAGTATTTT. Residues: CASSQKNGTSGTDTQYF.

The chain recombines TRBV11-3 with TRBJ2-7; 9 bases align to TRBD2. From germline, CDR1 is SGHNT and CDR2 YENEEA. The V segment lost 4 bases and the J segment 6 bases; nucleotides outside the gene matches: 4. This CDR3 has 13 residues. The chain's CDR3 is CASSSGTSSEQYF. The DNA of the CDR3 is TGTGCCAGCAGCTCCGGGACTAGCTCCGAGCAGTACTTC.

V usage is TRBV5-6 and J usage is TRBJ1-1; 10 bases fit TRBD1. From germline, CDR1 is SGHDT and CDR2 YYEEEE. CDR3 length: 15 amino acids. Germline trimming cut 3 bases from V and 1 base from J; bases unmatched to any gene: 3. CDR3 amino acids: CASSSRTGGNTEAFF. CDR3 DNA sequence: TGTGCCAGCAGCTCAAGGACAGGGGGGAACACTGAAGCTTTCTTT.

This chain joins TRBV18 and TRBJ2-1; a possible D gene is TRBD1 (6 bases). This CDR3 comprises 15 residues. CDR1 and CDR2 from the germline V gene are KGHSH and LQKENI. V lost 4 bases and J lost 1, with 11 bases in between. This chain's CDR3 is CASSQTGSSYNEQFF. CDR3 nucleotide sequence: TGTGCCAGCTCACAAACAGGGAGTTCCTACAATGAGCAGTTCTTC.

The CDR3 region is CASSQGQYTEAFF. CDR3 coding DNA: TGTGCCAGCAGCCAAGGGCAGTACACTGAAGCTTTCTTT. This chain uses TRBV3-1 (or the pseudogene TRBV3-2) with TRBJ1-1, with D uncertain. The CDR3 is 13 amino acids. V was shortened by 1 base and J by 3 bases, with 6 bases between the two germline ends. In germline, CDR1 is LGHDT, CDR2 YNNKEL (reference sequence).

This sequence joins TRBV5-4 and TRBJ2-2; 8 bases are a match to TRBD2. Germline V gives CDR1 SGHNT, CDR2 YYREEE (reference sequence). Trimming cost V 4 bases and J 1 base; bases outside gene matches: 9. This CDR3 has 17 amino acids. The CDR3 bases are TGTGCCAGCAGCCCCATCCACGGGGGGGAGAACACCGGGGAGCTGTTTTTT. Amino acid sequence: CASSPIHGGENTGELFF. Looking up the rest from reference TRBV5-4 and TRBJ2-2 gives the full variable domain: ETGVTQSPTHLIKTRGQQVTLRCSSQSGHNTVSWYQQALGQGPQFIFQYYREEENGRGNFPPRFSGLQFPNYSSELNVNALELDDSALYLCASSPIHGGENTGELFFGEGSRLTVL.